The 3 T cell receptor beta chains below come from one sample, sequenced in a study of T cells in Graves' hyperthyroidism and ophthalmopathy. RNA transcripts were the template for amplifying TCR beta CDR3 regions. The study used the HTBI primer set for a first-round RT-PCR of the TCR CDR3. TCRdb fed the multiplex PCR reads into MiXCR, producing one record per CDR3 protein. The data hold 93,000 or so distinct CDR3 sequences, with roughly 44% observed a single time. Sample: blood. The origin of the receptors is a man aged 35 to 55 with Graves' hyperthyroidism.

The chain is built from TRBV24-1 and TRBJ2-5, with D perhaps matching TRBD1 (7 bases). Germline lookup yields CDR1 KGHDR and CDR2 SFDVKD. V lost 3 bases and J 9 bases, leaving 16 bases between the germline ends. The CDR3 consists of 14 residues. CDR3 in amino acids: CATSDRQGLQPQYF. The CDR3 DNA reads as TGTGCCACCAGTGATCGACAGGGACTCCAGCCCCAGTACTTC.

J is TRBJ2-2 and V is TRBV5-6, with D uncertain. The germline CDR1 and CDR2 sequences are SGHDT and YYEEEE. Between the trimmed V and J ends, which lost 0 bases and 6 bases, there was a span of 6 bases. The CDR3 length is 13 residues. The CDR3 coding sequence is TGTGCCAGCAGCTTGGATGGGCCCGGGGAGCTGTTTTTT. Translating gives CASSLDGPGELFF.

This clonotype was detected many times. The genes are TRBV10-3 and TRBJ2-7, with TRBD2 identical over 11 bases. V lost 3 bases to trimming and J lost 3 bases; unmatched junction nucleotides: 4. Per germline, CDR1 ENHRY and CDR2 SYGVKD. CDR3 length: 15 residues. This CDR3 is CAISDRLAGGYEQYF. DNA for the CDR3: TGTGCCATCAGTGATCGTCTAGCGGGAGGCTACGAGCAGTACTTC.